The 29 T cell receptor beta chains listed next were all sequenced from one sample in a study of sequential checkpoint blockade in melanoma. Profiling relied on immunoSEQ multiplex PCR, and the TCRdb table lists in-frame clones only, not all of them. The repertoire holds about 20,000 clones, with about four fifths as singletons. Stated treatment: randomized to nivolumab then ipilimumab (arm A) or the reverse (arm B). Sequencing was performed on CD8+ T cells sorted from blood (inferred from file names), taken from a patient given nivolumab and ipilimumab in sequence. These receptor sequences come from a human donor with melanoma.

The chain recombines TRBV27 with TRBJ2-1; 8 bases are a match to TRBD2. The CDR3 sequence is 18 residues long. The junction had 10 bases not matched to a gene; V was cut back by 3 bases and J by 0 bases. Germline-derived CDR1 and CDR2 are MNHEY and SMNVEV (reference sequence). The DNA for the CDR3 is TGTGCCAGCAGTTTGTCAGCGGGGGTACAATACTCCTACAATGAGCAGTTCTTC. Protein product: CASSLSAGVQYSYNEQFF.

The V gene is TRBV20-1, the J gene TRBJ2-7, with TRBD2 matching over 7 bases. Germline-derived CDR1 and CDR2 are DFQATT and SNEGSKA (reference sequence). Germline trimming cut 7 bases from V and 6 bases from J; bases unmatched to any gene: 6. The CDR3 has 11 residues. The DNA of the CDR3 is TGCAGTGTGGTTTTAGCGGGCGAGCAGTACTTC. This encodes CSVVLAGEQYF.

J is TRBJ1-2 and V is TRBV5-6; possible D gene TRBD1, 5 bases. The ends were cut back, 2 bases at V and 3 bases at J, with 11 bases in the middle. Germline V gene sequence: CDR1 SGHDT, CDR2 YYEEEE. The CDR3 covers 14 residues. The CDR3, as DNA: TGTGCCAGCAGCTTTGGGGGACTTGACTATGGCTACACCTTC. It specifies CASSFGGLDYGYTF.

In this sample, this clone turned up once. V and J are TRBV5-8 and TRBJ2-7; D is perhaps TRBD2 (5 bases). Trimming shortened V by 2 bases and J by 5 bases, and 14 bases separated the two germline ends. The V gene's germline CDR1 is SGHTS and CDR2 YDEGEE. CDR3 size: 14 residues. The CDR3 region has the DNA TGTGCCAGCAGCTTATCCGGCACTAGTAACGAGCAGTACTTC. Translation gives CASSLSGTSNEQYF.

The rearrangement joins TRBV21-1 to TRBJ2-5; TRBD2 reflects the table's D call only, with no check against the DNA. TRBV21-1 corresponds to a pseudogene. This CDR3 region has 15 residues. The CDR3 region is CASILLAGGTETQYF. The CDR3 coding sequence is TGTGCCAGCATCCTACTAGCGGGGGGGACGGAGACCCAGTACTTC.

The V gene is TRBV5-1, the J gene TRBJ2-7; 7 bases match TRBD2. CDR3 length: 19 amino acids. The germline V gene encodes CDR1 SGHRS and CDR2 YFSETQ. V lost 0 bases to trimming and J lost 2 bases; unmatched junction nucleotides: 17. The CDR3 region has the DNA TGCGCCAGCAGCTTGGTTGTCTTGGCGGGGGAGTTCGGTACCTACGAGCAGTACTTC. It specifies CASSLVVLAGEFGTYEQYF.

V and J are TRBV27 and TRBJ1-2, with D perhaps matching TRBD1 (6 bases). Germline lookup yields CDR1 MNHEY and CDR2 SMNVEV (reference sequence). Trimming cost V 0 bases and J 7 bases, with 12 bases left between them. CDR3 size: 14 residues. CDR3 region: CASSLSTGTTGYTF. CDR3 DNA: TGTGCCAGCAGTTTATCTACAGGGACCACTGGCTACACCTTC.

The chain employs TRBV19 and TRBJ1-5; 8 bases fit TRBD1. The V segment lost 5 bases and the J segment 0 bases; nucleotides outside the gene matches: 3. CDR3 length equals 15 residues. Germline CDR1 reads LNHDA; CDR2 reads SQIVND (reference sequence). CDR3 loop: CASSWTGNSNQPQHF. CDR3 coding DNA: TGTGCCAGTAGTTGGACAGGGAATAGCAATCAGCCCCAGCATTTT.

The chain combines TRBV21-1 with TRBJ2-7; the tabulated D call, TRBD1, remains unverified against the DNA. TRBV21-1 is a pseudogene locus. The CDR3 consists of 17 residues. This CDR3 is CASSKGGPGTVPYEQYF. In DNA, the CDR3 is TGTGCCAGCAGCAAAGGAGGGCCCGGGACAGTACCCTACGAGCAGTACTTC.

The chain uses TRBV7-9 and TRBJ2-4; 7 positions agree with TRBD1. The length of the CDR3 is 15 residues. The V and J ends lost 4 bases and 10 bases, in that order; junction bases with no gene match: 13. Germline CDR1 reads SEHNR; CDR2 reads FQNEAQ (reference sequence). In DNA form, the CDR3 reads TGTGCCAGCAGCTCCACCCGGGACAGCTCATTAATTCAGTACTTC. Translated, it gives CASSSTRDSSLIQYF.

This chain joins TRBV5-6 and TRBJ2-5; TRBD1 might be the D (6 bases). Trimming removed 5 bases from V and 4 bases from J, with 9 bases in between. The CDR3 extends over 12 amino acids. Germline-derived CDR1 and CDR2 are SGHDT and YYEEEE. This CDR3 is CASSRGLETQYF. CDR3 DNA: TGTGCCAGCAGTAGGGGGTTAGAGACCCAGTACTTC.

The gene calls are TRBV5-8 and TRBJ1-6; the match to TRBD1 covers 7 bases. CDR3 length equals 14 residues. Germline values: CDR1 SGHTS, CDR2 YDEGEE. The V gene end was trimmed by 4 bases and the J gene end by 8 bases; junction bases not matched to a gene: 6. CDR3 in amino acids: CASSPGTAHSPLHF. In DNA form, the CDR3 reads TGTGCCAGCAGCCCCGGGACAGCCCATTCACCCCTCCACTTT.

The chain couples TRBV7-8 to TRBJ2-1, with D unclear. Looked up from germline, CDR1 is SGHVS and CDR2 is FQNEAQ. The CDR3 covers 13 residues. Trimming removed 5 bases from V and 2 bases from J, with 7 bases in between. The CDR3 nucleotides are TGTGCCAGCAGCCCTCAGGCCTACAATGAGCAGTTCTTC. Translated, it gives CASSPQAYNEQFF.

In its sample, this clone was seen a few times. The chain links TRBV7-9 to TRBJ1-4; 8 bases map to TRBD1. The V gene's germline CDR1 is SEHNR and CDR2 FQNEAQ (reference sequence). The CDR3 is 16 residues long. The trim removed 3 bases at V and 4 bases at J, leaving 7 bases unmatched. The CDR3 spells CASSLRPGQDNEKLFF. The CDR3 bases are TGTGCCAGCAGCTTGCGACCGGGACAGGATAATGAAAAACTGTTTTTT. The full variable domain, rest sourced from reference TRBV7-9 and TRBJ1-4, is DTGVSQNPRHKITKRGQNVTFRCDPISEHNRLYWYRQTLGQGPEFLTYFQNEAQLEKSRLLSDRFSAERPKGSFSTLEIQRTEQGDSAMYLCASSLRPGQDNEKLFFGSGTQLSVL.

The chain has TRBV6-6 and TRBJ2-1; no firm D call. Trimming stripped 0 bases from V and 14 bases from J, with 11 bases between. Per germline, CDR1 MNHNY and CDR2 SVGAGI (reference sequence). This CDR3 contains 12 residues. As DNA, the CDR3 is TGTGCCAGCAGTTACTCGACTCAGTTTGAGTTCTTC. Translated, it gives CASSYSTQFEFF.

The chain carries TRBV7-6 and TRBJ1-1; the D gene is possibly TRBD1 (6 bases). This CDR3 is built from 14 residues. Per germline, CDR1 SGHVS and CDR2 FNYEAQ. V was clipped by 1 base and J by 3 bases, with 9 bases between them. In DNA, the CDR3 is TGTGCCAGCAGCTTAGAAGCAGGGGACACTGAAGCTTTCTTT. This translates into CASSLEAGDTEAFF.

The table lists this clone with a few counts. The chain combines TRBV4-2 with TRBJ2-3; TRBD2 matches at 7 bases. Per germline, CDR1 LGHNA and CDR2 YNFKEQ. The CDR3 sequence is 16 residues long. J lost 4 bases, V lost 5 bases, and 12 bases had no gene match. CDR3 nucleotide sequence: TGTGCCAGCAGCTCTCCTGGGGAGGGAGGTCCAGATACGCAGTATTTT. Protein product: CASSSPGEGGPDTQYF.

The chain joins TRBV27 to TRBJ2-2, with 9 positions matching TRBD2. The V gene's germline CDR1 is MNHEY and CDR2 SMNVEV (reference sequence). This CDR3 region has 15 residues. With 2 bases clipped from V and 7 bases from J, the junction kept 5 bases outside the gene matches. CDR3 region: CASSLTAGGVGELFF. DNA for the CDR3: TGTGCCAGCAGTTTAACAGCGGGGGGTGTCGGGGAGCTGTTTTTT.

This clone has just a few counts. This chain uses TRBV5-4 with TRBJ2-7; D unresolved. Deletions cut 4 bases from V and 3 bases from J, with 5 bases between. CDR1 is SGHNT and CDR2 is YYREEE in the germline V gene (reference sequence). CDR3 length: 11 residues. CDR3 in DNA: TGTGCCAGCAGCGCAGGCTACGAGCAGTACTTC. Translated, it gives CASSAGYEQYF.

This clone occurred a few times. The chain recombines TRBV7-9 with TRBJ2-2; tentatively, D is TRBD1 (6 bases). Trimming removed 1 base at V and 4 bases at J, with 10 bases between. The CDR3 length is 15 residues. CDR1 and CDR2 (germline): SEHNR, FQNEAQ (reference sequence). The CDR3 coding sequence is TGTGCCAGCAGCTTAGATAGGACAGCCACCGGGGAGCTGTTTTTT. It specifies CASSLDRTATGELFF.

This clone appeared a single time. The genes are TRBV6-5 and TRBJ2-7; 7 nucleotides agree with TRBD1. CDR1 and CDR2 (germline): MNHEY, SVGAGI. V gave up 0 bases and J gave up 5 bases; unmatched junction bases: 4. The CDR3 runs to 14 residues. The chain's CDR3 is CASSYSSQGDEQYF. As DNA, the CDR3 is TGTGCCAGCAGTTACTCGAGTCAGGGGGACGAGCAGTACTTC.

This chain connects TRBV18 to TRBJ1-2; 7 bases agree with TRBD1. Germline values: CDR1 KGHSH, CDR2 LQKENI. V trimming: 7 bases; J trimming: 8 bases; junction bases outside the gene matches: 13. The length of the CDR3 is 14 residues. The CDR3, as DNA: TGTGCCAGCTTTCCAAGGGGGCAGGGGTACGGCTACACCTTC. This codes for CASFPRGQGYGYTF.

This clone was observed a single time. This chain links TRBV4-3 with TRBJ2-1; 9 bases line up with TRBD1. The J segment lost 0 bases and the V segment lost 0 bases, leaving 3 bases of the junction unmatched. Germline V lookup: CDR1 LGHNA, CDR2 YSLEER. This CDR3 region has 17 residues. The CDR3 sequence: CASSQDTTGGSYNEQFF. The CDR3 DNA reads as TGCGCCAGCAGCCAAGATACGACAGGGGGCTCCTACAATGAGCAGTTCTTC.

The J gene is TRBJ2-2, the V gene TRBV5-1, with D maybe TRBD1 (6 bases). Germline-derived CDR1 and CDR2 are SGHRS and YFSETQ. This CDR3 has 15 amino acids. The V and J ends lost 5 bases and 2 bases respectively, with 13 bases between them. CDR3 DNA: TGCGCCAGCAGAGCAACAGGGTTTAACACCGGGGAGCTGTTTTTT. Translating it yields CASRATGFNTGELFF.

V gene TRBV29-1 combines with J gene TRBJ2-1; D not resolved. Germline V gives CDR1 SQVTM, CDR2 ANQGSEA. This CDR3 spans 12 amino acids. The ends were cut back, 7 bases at V and 8 bases at J, with 15 bases in the middle. CDR3 bases: TGCAGCGCTCTCGAGCAATCCTATGAGCAGTTCTTC. This codes for CSALEQSYEQFF.

This chain links TRBV19 with TRBJ1-1, with a weak D call TRBD1 (6 bases). Per germline, CDR1 LNHDA and CDR2 SQIVND (reference sequence). V gave up 6 bases and J gave up 6 bases, with 11 bases separating them. This CDR3 has 12 amino acids. The chain's CDR3 is CASRSTGPEAFF. In nucleotides, the CDR3 is TGTGCCAGTAGATCCACAGGGCCTGAAGCTTTCTTT. The complete variable domain, with remaining parts taken from reference TRBV19 and TRBJ1-1, reads DGGITQSPKYLFRKEGQNVTLSCEQNLNHDAMYWYRQDPGQGLRLIYYSQIVNDFQKGDIAEGYSVSREKKESFPLTVTSAQKNPTAFYLCASRSTGPEAFFGQGTRLTVV.

This chain connects TRBV7-2 to TRBJ1-5, with D unresolved. CDR1 SGHTA and CDR2 FQGNSA come from the germline V gene. The CDR3 is made up of 11 amino acids. V lost 1 base, J lost 9 bases, and 4 bases lay in between. DNA of the CDR3: TGTGCCAGCAGCTTAGGCGGGCCCCAGCATTTT. It yields the protein CASSLGGPQHF.

Comment on this clone: The junction departs from germline at one end; a sequencing error may be responsible. The CDR3 DNA is TGCGCCAGCAGCCAAGATGCGGGGCCGCCCCTCTATGGCTACACCTTC. Its protein is CASSQDAGPPLYGYTF. This chain joins TRBV5-8 and TRBJ1-2; tentative D call: TRBD1 (5 bases). Germline V gene lookup returns CDR1 SGHTS and CDR2 YDEGEE. The length of the CDR3 is 16 residues.

The CDR3 spells CASSSRRTSGTDTQYF. CDR3 in DNA: TGTGCCAGCAGCTCGAGGCGGACTAGCGGCACAGATACGCAGTATTTT. The chain employs TRBV7-9 and TRBJ2-3, with 9 bases that match TRBD2. Trimming took 4 bases from V and 1 from J; bases not matched to a gene: 6. The CDR3 runs to 16 residues. Germline V gene sequence: CDR1 SEHNR, CDR2 FQNEAQ (reference sequence).